These 21 T cell receptor beta chains share one sample of origin, sequenced in a study of T cell responses to AZD1222 COVID-19 vaccine. Some clones are missing from TCRdb's copy, which holds only in-frame ones; the method was immunoSEQ multiplex PCR. The sample yields roughly 150,000 clones, 90% to 95% seen once. Sequences were derived from peripheral blood, sampled 28 days after the second AZD1222 dose. The origin of the receptors is an adult who received the AZD1222 COVID-19 vaccine.

V usage is TRBV4-3 and J usage is TRBJ1-5; tentative D call: TRBD1 (6 bases). Trimming took 0 bases from V and 6 from J, leaving 18 bases between them. CDR1 and CDR2 from the germline V gene are LGHNA and YSLEER. The CDR3 is 17 amino acids. DNA for the CDR3: TGCGCCAGCAGCCAAGATGGATTCCCAGGGGTTGGTCAGCCCCAGCATTTT. Its protein product is CASSQDGFPGVGQPQHF.

The V gene is TRBV7-2, the J gene TRBJ1-2; no firm D call. Germline V gene data show CDR1 as SGHTA and CDR2 as FQGNSA. CDR3 size: 13 residues. Trimming cost V 1 base and J 8 bases, with 11 bases left between them. The CDR3 DNA reads as TGTGCCAGCAGCTTAGGTCGGGAGAGAGGCTACACCTTC. Translating it yields CASSLGRERGYTF.

The CDR3 nucleotides read TGTGCCAGCAGCCAAGTAACCGCTAGCCCCACAGATACGCAGTATTTT. Its protein is CASSQVTASPTDTQYF. The genes are TRBV4-2 and TRBJ2-3; tentative D call: TRBD2 (5 bases). The CDR3 loop spans 16 amino acids. Germline CDR1 is LGHNA and CDR2 is YNFKEQ. The V gene lost 1 base and the J gene lost 2 bases, with 13 bases spanning the gap.

The chain uses TRBV21-1 and TRBJ2-4; the DNA was not used to check the table's D call, TRBD1. TRBV21-1 is assigned pseudogene status. This CDR3 is 13 amino acids long. CDR3 sequence reads: CASSHGHPRNEYF. CDR3 nucleotide sequence: TGTGCCAGCAGCCACGGACACCCGAGGAACGAGTACTTC.

This clone was picked up one time. The rearrangement uses TRBV5-5 and TRBJ1-1, with no clear D. Per germline, CDR1 SGHKS and CDR2 YYEKEE (reference sequence). With 0 bases removed from V and 8 bases from J, the gap between germline ends came to 11 bases. The CDR3 runs 13 residues. The CDR3 coding sequence is TGTGCCAGCAGCTTGGGGACGGGCCAGGAAGCTTTCTTT. Translated: CASSLGTGQEAFF.

This sequence joins TRBV28 and TRBJ2-3, with D possibly being TRBD2 (6 bases). Deletions cut 3 bases from V and 4 bases from J, with 20 bases between. The germline CDR1 and CDR2 sequences are MDHEN and SYDVKM. The CDR3 consists of 17 residues. The CDR3 region has the DNA TGTGCCAGCAGTTTGCCCCACGGGCGGGACCTTGCAGATACGCAGTATTTT. Protein product: CASSLPHGRDLADTQYF.

This chain connects TRBV18 to TRBJ1-6; the D is unclear. This CDR3 has 13 residues. The V gene's germline CDR1 is KGHSH and CDR2 LQKENI. Trimming took 2 bases from V and 8 from J, leaving 7 bases between them. The DNA for the CDR3 is TGTGCCAGCTCACCAATCGAGGATTCACCCCTCCACTTT. Translation gives CASSPIEDSPLHF.

The rearrangement links TRBV27 to TRBJ1-1; unclear D gene. Germline V gene lookup returns CDR1 MNHEY and CDR2 SMNVEV (reference sequence). V was cut by 2 bases and J by 2 bases, with 12 bases left in between. CDR3 length: 15 residues. In DNA form, the CDR3 reads TGTGCCAGCAGTTTAATCACAGCCAGTAACACTGAAGCTTTCTTT. Its protein product is CASSLITASNTEAFF.

This clone was picked up one time. The chain uses TRBV7-9 and TRBJ1-5, with D unclear. There are 14 residues in the CDR3. Trimming removed 1 base at V and 4 bases at J, with 8 bases between. Germline V gives CDR1 SEHNR, CDR2 FQNEAQ (reference sequence). In DNA, the CDR3 is TGTGCCAGCAGCTTAGAGCAGGCGAATCAGCCCCAGCATTTT. Translating gives CASSLEQANQPQHF.

This clone has just one count. The V gene is TRBV7-9, the J gene TRBJ2-7; TRBD2 agrees at 11 bases. The CDR3 is made up of 17 amino acids. The ends lost 3 bases at V and 0 bases at J; junction bases unmatched: 7. CDR1 and CDR2 (germline): SEHNR, FQNEAQ (reference sequence). Here the CDR3 DNA reads TGTGCCAGCAGCTTCGCTAGCGGGGGGACTAGCTCCTACGAGCAGTACTTC. Translated: CASSFASGGTSSYEQYF.

V usage is TRBV19 and J usage is TRBJ2-3, with a weak D call TRBD1 (5 bases). Between the trimmed V and J ends, which lost 0 bases and 0 bases, there was a span of 16 bases. The germline gives CDR1 LNHDA, CDR2 SQIVND (reference sequence). The CDR3 runs 18 residues. The CDR3: CASSIEVGGALSTDTQYF. The CDR3 DNA follows: TGTGCCAGTAGTATAGAGGTTGGTGGGGCGCTTAGCACAGATACGCAGTATTTT.

The sample holds one count of this clone. The V and J genes are TRBV30 and TRBJ2-7; 11 nucleotides align to TRBD2. The CDR3 is 15 amino acids. V lost 2 bases to trimming and J lost 1 base; unmatched junction nucleotides: 4. Germline V CDR1 and CDR2: GTSNPN, SVGIG (reference sequence). In DNA, the CDR3 is TGTGCCTGGAGTCCTCGACTAGCGGGGTCCTACGAGCAGTACTTC. As protein: CAWSPRLAGSYEQYF. Looking up the rest from reference TRBV30 and TRBJ2-7 gives the full variable domain: SQTIHQWPATLVQPVGSPLSLECTVEGTSNPNLYWYRQAAGRGLQLLFYSVGIGQISSEVPQNLSASRPQDRQFILSSKKLLLSDSGFYLCAWSPRLAGSYEQYFGPGTRLTVT.

This chain uses TRBV4-1 with TRBJ1-2; 7 nucleotides align to TRBD1. Germline loops: CDR1 MGHRA, CDR2 YSYEKL. The junction had 0 bases not matched to a gene; V was cut back by 2 bases and J by 3 bases. The CDR3 has 13 residues. The CDR3, as DNA: TGCGCCAGCAGCCAAACAGGGGACTATGGCTACACCTTC. It yields the protein CASSQTGDYGYTF.

The V and J genes are TRBV18 and TRBJ1-1, with D perhaps TRBD1 (5 bases). Germline V gene lookup returns CDR1 KGHSH and CDR2 LQKENI. The CDR3 is made up of 13 amino acids. Trimming took off 6 bases at V and 3 bases at J, with 11 bases between the two ends. The CDR3 DNA sequence: TGTGCCAGCTCTTCCACAGGAGACACTGAAGCTTTCTTT. Its translation: CASSSTGDTEAFF.

The genes are TRBV29-1 and TRBJ2-7; the D is unclear. The germline V gene encodes CDR1 SQVTM and CDR2 ANQGSEA. The CDR3 sequence is 11 residues long. V was shortened by 6 bases and J by 4 bases, with 10 bases between the two germline ends. CDR3 nucleotides: TGCAGCGTACACGGGTCTTACGAGCAGTACTTC. Protein product: CSVHGSYEQYF.

The chain is built from TRBV30 and TRBJ1-1; no clear D. Germline V CDR1 and CDR2: GTSNPN, SVGIG (reference sequence). CDR3 length equals 13 residues. V was pared by 3 bases and J by 2 bases, with 10 bases between. In DNA form, the CDR3 reads TGTGCCTGGAGGGCCAGCAGAAACACTGAAGCTTTCTTT. It specifies CAWRASRNTEAFF.

On this clone itself: Other nucleotide sequences in the sample specify the same CDR3. The chain employs TRBV30 and TRBJ1-3, with D possibly being TRBD1 (5 bases). Germline V gene lookup returns CDR1 GTSNPN and CDR2 SVGIG (reference sequence). The CDR3 spans 15 residues. V was trimmed by 2 bases and J by 1 base, leaving 12 bases between them. For the CDR3, the DNA is TGTGCCTGGAGTCGTGACAGCGGATCTGGAAACACCATATATTTT. It specifies CAWSRDSGSGNTIYF.

This clone was detected only a few times. The CDR3, as DNA: TGTGCCAGCAGCCGGACCGACCGCGCTAACTATGGCTACACCTTC. The encoded protein is CASSRTDRANYGYTF. This chain links TRBV11-2 with TRBJ1-2; no firm D call. CDR3 length equals 15 residues. Trimming took 5 bases from V and 0 from J, leaving 13 bases between them. CDR1 and CDR2 from the germline V gene are SGHAT and FQNNGV. Looking up the rest from reference TRBV11-2 and TRBJ1-2 gives the full variable domain: EAGVAQSPRYKIIEKRQSVAFWCNPISGHATLYWYQQILGQGPKLLIQFQNNGVVDDSQLPKDRFSAERLKGVDSTLKIQPAKLEDSAVYLCASSRTDRANYGYTFGSGTRLTVV.

The chain links TRBV7-9 to TRBJ2-5; perhaps TRBD1 as D (6 bases). Trimming cost V 4 bases and J 3 bases, with 12 bases left between them. Germline CDR1 and CDR2: SEHNR and FQNEAQ (reference sequence). CDR3 length: 14 amino acids. DNA of the CDR3: TGTGCCAGCAGCTACACACGGACAGAAGAGACCCAGTACTTC. It is translated as CASSYTRTEETQYF.

The chain has TRBV11-3 and TRBJ2-2; D unclear. This CDR3 spans 11 amino acids. Trimming cost V 5 bases and J 6 bases, with 4 bases left between them. Germline CDR1 reads SGHNT; CDR2 reads YENEEA. This CDR3 is CASSAPGELFF. CDR3 nucleotide sequence: TGTGCCAGCAGCGCGCCCGGGGAGCTGTTTTTT. The variable domain in full, completed from reference TRBV11-3 and TRBJ2-2, reads EAGVVQSPRYKIIEKKQPVAFWCNPISGHNTLYWYLQNLGQGPELLIRYENEEAVDDSQLPKDRFSAERLKGVDSTLKIQPAELGDSAVYLCASSAPGELFFGEGSRLTVL.

The rearrangement uses TRBV28 and TRBJ2-3, with a weak D call TRBD2 (6 bases). This CDR3 comprises 14 residues. V dropped 3 bases and J dropped 3 bases, with 10 bases sitting between them. Germline V gene sequence: CDR1 MDHEN, CDR2 SYDVKM. CDR3 bases: TGTGCCAGCAGTTTTGTCGCGGGGACAGATACGCAGTATTTT. Its protein is CASSFVAGTDTQYF.